This T cell receptor beta chain was recorded in a study of CD4 and CD8 cells across lung adenocarcinoma regions. Localized lung adenocarcinoma, a non-small cell lung cancer, affected the donors. V was clipped by 3 bases and J by 10 bases, with 13 bases between them. Germline V lookup: CDR1 LGHNA, CDR2 YNFKEQ. This CDR3 spans 13 amino acids. TCRdb analysed the PCR reads with MiXCR anew, one entry per CDR3 protein. The data contain 13,000 or so distinct CDR3 sequences, roughly 45% of them singletons. This receptor was obtained from a male donor with lung adenocarcinoma. The CD4 and CD8 labels of this study may be unreliable. The sample taken for sequencing was CD4+ T cells from the center of a lung tumor. V usage is TRBV4-2 and J usage is TRBJ2-1, with a weak D call TRBD2 (6 bases). The CDR3 DNA reads TGTGCCAGCAGCCAGCTAGCGTTAGGGGAGCAGTTCTTC. This encodes CASSQLALGEQFF.